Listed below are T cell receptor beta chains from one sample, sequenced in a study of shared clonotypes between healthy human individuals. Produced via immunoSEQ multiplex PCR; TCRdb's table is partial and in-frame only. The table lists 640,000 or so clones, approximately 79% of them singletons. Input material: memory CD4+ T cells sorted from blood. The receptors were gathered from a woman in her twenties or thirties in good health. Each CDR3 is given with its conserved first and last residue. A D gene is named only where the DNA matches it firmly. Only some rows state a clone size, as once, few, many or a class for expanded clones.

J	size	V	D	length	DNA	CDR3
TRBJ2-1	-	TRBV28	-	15	TGTGCCAGCAGTCCGAACCTTCACAGGGACTTTGGTGAGTTCTTC	CASSPNLHRDFGEFF
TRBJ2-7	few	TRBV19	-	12	TGTGCCAGTAGTATAAAAACTGGCGAGCAGTACTTC	CASSIKTGEQYF
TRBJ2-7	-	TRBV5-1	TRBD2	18	TGCGCCAGCAGCTTGAAGTATGCTCCTAGCGGGAGAACCTACGAGCAGTACTTC	CASSLKYAPSGRTYEQYF
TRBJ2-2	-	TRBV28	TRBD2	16	TGTGCCAGCAGTCGGACTAGCGGGAGTCCCGGTGGAGAGCTGTTTTTT	CASSRTSGSPGGELFF
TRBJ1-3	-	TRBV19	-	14	TGTGCCAGTAGTATTACGGCCTCTGGAAACACCATATATTTT	CASSITASGNTIYF
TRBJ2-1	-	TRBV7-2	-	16	TGTGCCAGCAGCTACCAACCCGCGGCGGCGGCTGGGGAGCAGTTCTTC	CASSYQPAAAAGEQFF
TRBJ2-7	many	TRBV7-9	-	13	TGTGCCAGCAGCTTAGGGGGTAGGGTCGAGCAGTACTTC	CASSLGGRVEQYF
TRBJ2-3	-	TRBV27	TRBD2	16	TGTGCCAGCAGTATAATAGCGGGCCCTTTGACAGATACGCAGTATTTT	CASSIIAGPLTDTQYF
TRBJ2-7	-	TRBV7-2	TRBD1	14	TGTGCCAGCAGCTTTACAGGGGCCTCCTACGAGCAGTACTTC	CASSFTGASYEQYF
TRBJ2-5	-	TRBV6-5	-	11	TGTGCCAGCAGTTACGGGGAGACCCAGTACTTC	CASSYGETQYF
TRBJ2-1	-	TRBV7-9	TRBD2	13	TGTGCCAGCCGGCTAGCGGGTTCTAATGAGCAGTTCTTC	CASRLAGSNEQFF
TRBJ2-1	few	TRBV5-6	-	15	TGTGCCAGCAGCTTGGGTGGGAGGCCGTATAATGAGCAGTTCTTC	CASSLGGRPYNEQFF
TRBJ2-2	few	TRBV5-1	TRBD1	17	TGCGCCAGCAGCACCGGACAGGGGGCGTTTAGTGCCGGGGAGCTGTTTTTT	CASSTGQGAFSAGELFF
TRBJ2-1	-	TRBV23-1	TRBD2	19	TGCGCCAGCAGTCGATCACGGACTAGCGGGAGTAGGGGCTACAATGAGCAGTTCTTC	CASSRSRTSGSRGYNEQFF
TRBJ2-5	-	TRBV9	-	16	TGTGCCAGCAGCGTAGGTCACAATGACCTTCAAGAGACCCAGTACTTC	CASSVGHNDLQETQYF
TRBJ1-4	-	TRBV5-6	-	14	TGTGCCAGCAGCAGGCTTGCAACTAATGAAAAACTGTTTTTT	CASSRLATNEKLFF
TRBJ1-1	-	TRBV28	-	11	TGTGCCAGCAGTACCCTTGAAGGAGCTTTCTTT	CASSTLEGAFF
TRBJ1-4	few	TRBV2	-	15	TGTGCCAGCAGTCCCCGGGAGGGGCGGGGTGAAAAACTGTTTTTT	CASSPREGRGEKLFF
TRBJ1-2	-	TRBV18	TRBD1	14	TGTGCCAGCTCACCGACCGGGACAGGGTCTGGCTACACCTTC	CASSPTGTGSGYTF
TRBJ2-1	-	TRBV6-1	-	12	TGTGCCAGCAGTGCCAAGAGAAGTGAGCAGTTCTTC	CASSAKRSEQFF
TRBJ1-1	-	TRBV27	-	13	TGTGCCAGCAGTTGGGGCTATGACACTGAAGCTTTCTTT	CASSWGYDTEAFF
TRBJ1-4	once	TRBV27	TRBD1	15	TGTGCCAGCAGCCCCAGCAGGGGGCGGCATGAAAAACTGTTTTTT	CASSPSRGRHEKLFF
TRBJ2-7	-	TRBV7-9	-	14	TGTGCCAGCAGCCGTGGACAGAACTCCTACGAGCAGTACTTC	CASSRGQNSYEQYF
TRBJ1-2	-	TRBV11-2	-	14	TGTGCCAGCAGCTTAGCGGGCGCTAACTATGGCTACACCTTC	CASSLAGANYGYTF
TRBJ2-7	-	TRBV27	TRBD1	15	TGTGCCAGCAGTCCCCGGGACAGGAGCTCCTACGAGCAGTACTTC	CASSPRDRSSYEQYF
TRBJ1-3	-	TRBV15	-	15	TGTGCCACCAGCAGTGGGGACCAATCTGGAAACACCATATATTTT	CATSSGDQSGNTIYF
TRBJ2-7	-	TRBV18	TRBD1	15	TGTGCCAGCTCACCAGTTGGGACAGGAACCTACGAGCAGTACTTC	CASSPVGTGTYEQYF
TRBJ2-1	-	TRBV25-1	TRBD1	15	TGTGCCAGCAGCCGGACAGGGGGCCTAGGCAATGAGCAGTTCTTC	CASSRTGGLGNEQFF
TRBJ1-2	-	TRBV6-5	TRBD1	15	TGTGCCAGCAGTTACTCGGACAGGGCTGGCTATGGCTACACCTTC	CASSYSDRAGYGYTF
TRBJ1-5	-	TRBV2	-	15	TGTGCCAGCAGTGATGTAAGCTGGGAAGATCAGCCCCAGCATTTT	CASSDVSWEDQPQHF
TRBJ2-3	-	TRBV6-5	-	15	TGTGCCAGCAGTTCGGGACAACGAATCTCAGATACGCAGTATTTT	CASSSGQRISDTQYF
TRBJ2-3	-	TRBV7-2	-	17	TGTGCCAGCAGTCTAGGGAGGACCTCAAGCTACACAGATACGCAGTATTTT	CASSLGRTSSYTDTQYF
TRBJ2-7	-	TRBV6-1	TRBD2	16	TGTGCCAGCAGTGAAGCTGGGACTAGCGGGGCCTACGAGCAGTACTTC	CASSEAGTSGAYEQYF
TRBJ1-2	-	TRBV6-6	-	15	TGTGCCAGCAGTTACGGGGGTTGGGCTAACTATGGCTACACCTTC	CASSYGGWANYGYTF
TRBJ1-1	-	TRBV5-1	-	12	TGCGCCAGCAGCTTCGGGAACACTGAAGCTTTCTTT	CASSFGNTEAFF
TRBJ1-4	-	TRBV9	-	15	TGTGCCAGCAGCGTAGGTGGGACCCCTCGTGAAAAACTGTTTTTT	CASSVGGTPREKLFF
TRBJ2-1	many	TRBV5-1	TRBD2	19	TGCGCCAGCAGCTTGACTAGCGGGGGGTCCTGGCGCTCCTACAATGAGCAGTTCTTC	CASSLTSGGSWRSYNEQFF
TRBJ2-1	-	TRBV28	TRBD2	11	TGTGCCAGCGGGAGGGCCTATGAGCAGTTCTTC	CASGRAYEQFF
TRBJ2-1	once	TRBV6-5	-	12	TGTGCCAGCAGTCCTCGAGGACGAAGGGCATTCTTC	CASSPRGRRAFF
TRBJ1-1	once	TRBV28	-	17	TGTGCCAGCAGTTCTTTGATAGGGAGGAGAGAGAACACTGAAGCTTTCTTT	CASSSLIGRRENTEAFF
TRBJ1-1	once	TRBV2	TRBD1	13	TGTGCCAGCACAGGACAGGGTTACACTGAAGCTTTCTTT	CASTGQGYTEAFF
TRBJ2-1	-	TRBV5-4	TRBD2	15	TGTGCCAGCAGCAGGGGACTAGCGGGAAAGTTGGAGCAGTTCTTC	CASSRGLAGKLEQFF
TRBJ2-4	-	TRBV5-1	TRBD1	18	TGCGCCAGCAGCTTGGACCCCCTCGGGACAGATAGTAAAAACATTCAGTACTTC	CASSLDPLGTDSKNIQYF
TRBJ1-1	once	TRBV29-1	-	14	TGCAGCGTCCAAGCCACAGGGCAAGAGACTGAAGCTTTCTTT	CSVQATGQETEAFF
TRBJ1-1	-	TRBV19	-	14	TGTGCCAGTAGTATGCTGGGTGTGGGCACTGAAGCTTTCTTT	CASSMLGVGTEAFF
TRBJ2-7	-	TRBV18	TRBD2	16	TGTGCCAGCTCATCCACGGGACCTAGCGGGAGCTACGAGCAGTACTTC	CASSSTGPSGSYEQYF